This T cell receptor (beta chain) was captured in a study of blood T cell repertoires in COVID-19. Germline V lookup: CDR1 SGHRS, CDR2 YFSETQ. Trimming took off 3 bases at V and 9 bases at J, with 10 bases between the two ends. The CDR3 covers 12 residues. A few counts support this clone. Participants spanned ages about 18 to 95 years and resided in 20 to 30 US areas. Method: immunoSEQ multiplex PCR; TCRdb's copy keeps in-frame clones and lacks some. The data hold fewer than 200,000 clones, with approximately 80% observed a single time. The chain carries TRBV5-1 and TRBJ2-1, with TRBD2 as a possible D gene (5 bases). This TCR came from a man over 45 who had recovered from COVID-19. Sequenced sample: PBMCs or T cells enriched from blood (not recorded which). The CDR3 spells CASSSGLGEQFF. CDR3 DNA sequence: TGCGCCAGCAGCTCGGGGTTAGGTGAGCAGTTCTTC.